The rows below give T cell receptor beta chains drawn from one sample of a study of long-term antiretroviral therapy in people with HIV. Sequencing was performed with immunoSEQ multiplex PCR; in TCRdb, only in-frame clones are kept and a portion is missing. The table records about 30,000 clones, roughly 84% of them present only once. The specimen was unsorted PBMCs, collected 3 years after starting antiretroviral therapy. Source of these receptors: a middle-aged man with HIV. Each CDR3 is given with its conserved first and last residue. The D gene is left open where the match is weak. Clone size is given for some rows only: seen once, a few or many times, or a class if the clone is expanded.

D,size,V,J,CDR3,DNA
NA,few,TRBV6-1,TRBJ1-5,CASSEVGRGAKQPQHF,TGTGCCAGCAGTGAAGTCGGGCGGGGGGCGAAGCAGCCCCAGCATTTT
NA,NA,TRBV6-5,TRBJ2-7,CASTLSGGSSYEQYF,TGTGCCAGCACCCTTTCAGGAGGGAGCTCCTACGAGCAGTACTTC
NA,NA,TRBV29-1,TRBJ1-1,CSVGVQGLAFF,TGCAGCGTTGGTGTTCAGGGGCTCGCTTTCTTT
NA,NA,TRBV5-6,TRBJ1-2,CASSLVGGFHYGYTF,TGTGCCAGCAGCTTGGTGGGTGGGTTTCACTATGGCTACACCTTC
NA,NA,TRBV27,TRBJ2-3,CASSSRTQITDTQYF,TGTGCCAGCAGTTCTAGGACACAGATCACAGATACGCAGTATTTT
NA,NA,TRBV27,TRBJ2-1,CASSTQPRQYNEQFF,TGTGCCAGCAGCACCCAACCCCGACAGTACAATGAGCAGTTCTTC
NA,NA,TRBV11-2,TRBJ2-1,CASSLGGREREQFF,TGTGCCAGCAGCTTAGGAGGCAGGGAGCGGGAGCAGTTCTTC
NA,NA,TRBV4-1,TRBJ1-4,CASSQEGEQGDEKLFF,TGCGCCAGCAGCCAAGAAGGCGAGCAGGGTGACGAAAAACTGTTTTTT
NA,NA,TRBV27,TRBJ2-7,CASSPRTRYEQYF,TGTGCCAGCAGTCCCCGGACACGGTACGAGCAGTACTTC
NA,NA,TRBV7-2,TRBJ2-3,CASSLESGTDTQYF,TGTGCCAGCAGCTTAGAAAGTGGCACAGATACGCAGTATTTT
NA,NA,TRBV19,TRBJ1-2,CASSTRKGGVWPYGYTF,TGTGCCAGTAGTACACGGAAGGGAGGGGTCTGGCCCTATGGCTACACCTTC
TRBD2,NA,TRBV18,TRBJ2-1,CASSPPPGLAGAHDPNEQFF,TGTGCCAGCTCACCCCCGCCGGGACTAGCGGGAGCGCATGATCCGAATGAGCAGTTCTTC
TRBD1,few,TRBV6-1,TRBJ1-3,CASSARDRGNTIYF,TGTGCCAGCAGTGCTAGGGACAGGGGAAACACCATATATTTT
NA,NA,TRBV9,TRBJ2-3,CASSGRGSSHGDTQYF,TGTGCCAGCAGCGGACGGGGGTCTAGCCACGGGGATACGCAGTATTTT
NA,NA,TRBV11-2,TRBJ2-1,CASSLAAAGSREQFF,TGTGCCAGCAGCTTAGCCGCCGCCGGGTCCCGGGAGCAGTTCTTC
NA,NA,TRBV4-2,TRBJ1-3,CASSPGILTLSSGNTIYF,TGTGCCAGCAGCCCCGGGATCCTCACGCTCTCCTCTGGAAACACCATATATTTT
TRBD2,once,TRBV11-2,TRBJ2-7,CASSPPGGREGLGEQYF,TGTGCCAGCAGCCCCCCCGGTGGGCGGGAGGGCCTAGGTGAGCAGTACTTC
NA,NA,TRBV11-2,TRBJ1-1,CASSSVGGNTEAFF,TGTGCCAGCAGCTCGGTAGGGGGGAACACTGAAGCTTTCTTT
NA,NA,TRBV7-9,TRBJ2-7,CASSQSDSKLSSYEQYF,TGTGCCAGCAGCCAATCGGACAGCAAGTTATCCTCCTACGAGCAGTACTTC
NA,NA,TRBV6-5,TRBJ2-7,CASSSGTSSGGYEQYF,TGTGCCAGCAGTTCGGGGACTTCCAGTGGGGGGTACGAGCAGTACTTC
NA,few,TRBV5-5,TRBJ2-7,CASSLQGAVHEQYF,TGTGCCAGCAGCTTGCAAGGGGCAGTCCACGAGCAGTACTTC
NA,NA,TRBV6-5,TRBJ2-5,CASSYSTRGETQYF,TGTGCCAGCAGTTACTCGACGAGGGGGGAGACCCAGTACTTC
NA,NA,TRBV27,TRBJ2-7,CANAYEQYF,TGTGCCAACGCCTACGAGCAGTACTTC
NA,NA,TRBV6-1,TRBJ1-2,CASSARSLKSGYTF,TGTGCCAGCAGTGCTCGCAGTCTCAAGAGTGGCTACACCTTC
TRBD1,NA,TRBV27,TRBJ1-1,CASSLSRTGKTEAFF,TGTGCCAGCAGTCTCTCAAGGACAGGGAAAACTGAAGCTTTCTTT
TRBD1,NA,TRBV5-1,TRBJ2-7,CASSGGRDRVGEQYF,TGCGCCAGCAGCGGCGGCCGGGACAGGGTGGGGGAGCAGTACTTC